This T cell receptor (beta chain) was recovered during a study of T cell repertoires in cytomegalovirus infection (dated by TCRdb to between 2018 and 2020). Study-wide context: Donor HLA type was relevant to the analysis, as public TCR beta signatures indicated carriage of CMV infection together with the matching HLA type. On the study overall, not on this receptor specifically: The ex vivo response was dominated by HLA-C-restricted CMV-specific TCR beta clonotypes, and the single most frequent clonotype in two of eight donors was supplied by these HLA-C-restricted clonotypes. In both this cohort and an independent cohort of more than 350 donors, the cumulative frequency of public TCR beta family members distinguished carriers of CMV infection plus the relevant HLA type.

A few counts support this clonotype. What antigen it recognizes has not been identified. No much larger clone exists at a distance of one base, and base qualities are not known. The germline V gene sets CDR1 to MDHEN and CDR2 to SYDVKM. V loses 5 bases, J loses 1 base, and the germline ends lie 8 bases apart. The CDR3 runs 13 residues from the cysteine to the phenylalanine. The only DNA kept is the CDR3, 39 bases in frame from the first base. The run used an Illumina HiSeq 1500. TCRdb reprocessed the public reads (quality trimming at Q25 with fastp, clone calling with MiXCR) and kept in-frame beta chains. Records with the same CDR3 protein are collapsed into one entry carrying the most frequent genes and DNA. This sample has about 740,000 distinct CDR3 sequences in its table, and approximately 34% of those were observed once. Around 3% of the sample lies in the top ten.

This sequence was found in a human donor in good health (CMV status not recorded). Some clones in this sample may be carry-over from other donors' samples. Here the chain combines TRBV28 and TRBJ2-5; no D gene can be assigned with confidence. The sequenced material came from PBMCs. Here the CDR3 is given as CASSTETQETQYF. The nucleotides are TGTGCCAGCAGTACAGAGACCCAAGAGACCCAGTACTTC.